The clone carrying this T cell receptor (beta chain) was counted between two and nine times. Its specificity is not known. This sample was taken from a study of post-analysis software for immune sequencing data. At the level of the study: Relapsing-remitting, secondary progressive and progressive-relapsing forms made up the multiple sclerosis disease courses. Overall study findings and caveats: By F measure, samples from a shared preparation batch strongly co-clustered. TRBV segments more frequent in patients than in controls numbered roughly 5 and included TRBV5-6, TRBV5-1 and TRBV20-1. Versus controls, multiple sclerosis patients showed significantly lower diversity (normalized Chao1).

Tagging with unique molecular identifiers was a feature of the TCR beta cDNA libraries. It was from roughly 1 to 10 million T cells that 500,000 to 600,000 cDNA molecules came. TCRdb passed the PCR reads through MiXCR, listing each CDR3 protein once. The data show more than 350,000 distinct CDR3 sequences, with approximately 37% seen just once and roughly 8.2% held by the top ten. The CDR3 runs 13 residues. The germline V gene encodes CDR1 MDHEN and CDR2 SYDVKM. The TCR sequence derives from a girl aged 2-10 years with multiple sclerosis. The J gene is TRBJ2-5, the V gene TRBV28; 9 bases align to TRBD2. TRBJ2-7 explains the end of the DNA better; the J call may be wrong. The sample consisted of blood. The CDR3 region is CASFSGSSNEQYF. The CDR3 DNA reads as TGTGCCAGTTTTAGCGGGAGTAGCAACGAGCAGTACTTC.